The following is a T cell receptor beta chain sequence with its context. The antigen remains unidentified. Trimming stripped 4 bases from V and 8 bases from J, with 13 bases between. CDR1 SGHRS and CDR2 YFSETQ come from the germline V gene. This CDR3 has 13 residues. The data were taken from a study of T cells in Graves' hyperthyroidism and ophthalmopathy. Study-level findings and limits: Among clonotypes expanded in thyroid above 0.001, most were also found in blood.

Amplified TCR beta CDR3 regions derived from RNA transcripts. In the first-round RT-PCR of the TCR CDR3, the HTBI primer set was used. Each CDR3 protein gets one entry after TCRdb re-called the multiplex PCR reads with MiXCR. Of approximately 600,000 distinct CDR3 sequences listed, about a fifth are singletons. The study included ophthalmopathy patients with Clinical Activity Score at least 3, NOSPECS grade at least 4 and duration under 3 months. The V gene is TRBV5-1, the J gene TRBJ2-1, with D possibly being TRBD2 (6 bases). Sequenced material: blood. This TCR came from a man younger than 40 with Graves' ophthalmopathy. Written as DNA, the CDR3 is TGCGCCAGCAGCCGGTGGGGGGAGGATGAGCAGTTCTTC. It yields the protein CASSRWGEDEQFF.